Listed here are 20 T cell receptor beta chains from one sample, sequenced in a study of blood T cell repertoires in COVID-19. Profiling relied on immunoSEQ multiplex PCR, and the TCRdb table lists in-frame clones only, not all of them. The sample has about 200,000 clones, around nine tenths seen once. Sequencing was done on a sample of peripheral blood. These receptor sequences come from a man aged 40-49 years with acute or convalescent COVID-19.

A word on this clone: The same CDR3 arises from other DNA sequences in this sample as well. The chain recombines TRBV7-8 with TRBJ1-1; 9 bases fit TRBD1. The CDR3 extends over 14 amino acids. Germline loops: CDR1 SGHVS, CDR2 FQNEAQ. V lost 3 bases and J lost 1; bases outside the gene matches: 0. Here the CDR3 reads CASSLGQGNTEAFF. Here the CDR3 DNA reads TGTGCCAGCAGCTTGGGACAGGGGAACACTGAAGCTTTCTTT.

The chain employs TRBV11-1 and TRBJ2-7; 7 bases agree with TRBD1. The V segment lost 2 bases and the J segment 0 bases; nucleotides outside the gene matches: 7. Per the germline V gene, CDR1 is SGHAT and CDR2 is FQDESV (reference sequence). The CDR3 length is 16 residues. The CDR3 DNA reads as TGTGCCAGCAGCTTATCCTCCGGGACAGCCTCCTACGAGCAGTACTTC. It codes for CASSLSSGTASYEQYF.

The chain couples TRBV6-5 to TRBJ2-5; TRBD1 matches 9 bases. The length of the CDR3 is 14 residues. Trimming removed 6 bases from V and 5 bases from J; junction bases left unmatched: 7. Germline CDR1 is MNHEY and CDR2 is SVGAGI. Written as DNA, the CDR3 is TGTGCCAGCAGGTGGGGACAGGGACGGGAGACCCAGTACTTC. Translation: CASRWGQGRETQYF.

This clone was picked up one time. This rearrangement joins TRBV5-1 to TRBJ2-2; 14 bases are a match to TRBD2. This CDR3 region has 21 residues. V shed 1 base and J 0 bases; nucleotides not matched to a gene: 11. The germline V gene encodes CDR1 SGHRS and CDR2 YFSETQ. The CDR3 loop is CASSLRPGTSGGSANTGELFF. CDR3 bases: TGCGCCAGCAGCTTGCGTCCCGGGACTAGCGGGGGTTCCGCGAACACCGGGGAGCTGTTTTTT.

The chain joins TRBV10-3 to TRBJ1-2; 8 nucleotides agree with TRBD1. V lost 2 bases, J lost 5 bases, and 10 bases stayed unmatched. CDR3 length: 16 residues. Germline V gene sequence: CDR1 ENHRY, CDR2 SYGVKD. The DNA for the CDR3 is TGTGCCATCAGTGAGAAAGAAACAGGGGGTACTTATGGCTACACCTTC. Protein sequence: CAISEKETGGTYGYTF.

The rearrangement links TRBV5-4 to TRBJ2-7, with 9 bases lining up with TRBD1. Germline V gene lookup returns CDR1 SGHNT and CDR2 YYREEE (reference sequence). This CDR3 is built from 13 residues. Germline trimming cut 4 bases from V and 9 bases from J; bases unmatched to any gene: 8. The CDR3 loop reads CASSLPGQGMQYF. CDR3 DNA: TGTGCCAGCAGCCTACCGGGACAGGGAATGCAGTACTTC.

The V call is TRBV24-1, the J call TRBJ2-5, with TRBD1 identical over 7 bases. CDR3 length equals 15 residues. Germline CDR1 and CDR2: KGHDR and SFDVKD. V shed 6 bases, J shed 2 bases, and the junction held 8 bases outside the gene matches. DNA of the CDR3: TGTGCCACCAGTCGTGGTCAGGGGGTTCAAGAGACCCAGTACTTC. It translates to CATSRGQGVQETQYF.

Here the CDR3 DNA reads TGTGCCTGGTCAGGGAAGGAGACCCAGTACTTC. Translating it yields CAWSGKETQYF. V gene TRBV30 combines with J gene TRBJ2-5; a possible D gene is TRBD1 (5 bases). This CDR3 has 11 residues. V lost 5 bases and J 5 bases, leaving 9 bases between the germline ends. From germline, CDR1 is GTSNPN and CDR2 SVGIG (reference sequence).

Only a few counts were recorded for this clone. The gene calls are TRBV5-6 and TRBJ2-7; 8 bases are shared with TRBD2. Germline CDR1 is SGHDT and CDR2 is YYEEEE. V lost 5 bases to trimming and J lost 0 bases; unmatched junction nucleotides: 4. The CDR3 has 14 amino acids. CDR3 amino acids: CASSTGTSSYEQYF. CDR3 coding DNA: TGTGCCAGCAGTACCGGGACTAGCTCCTACGAGCAGTACTTC.

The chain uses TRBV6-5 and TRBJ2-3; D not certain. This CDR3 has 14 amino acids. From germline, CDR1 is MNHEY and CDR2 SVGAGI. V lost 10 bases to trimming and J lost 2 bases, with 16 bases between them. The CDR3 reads CATKARILTDTQYF. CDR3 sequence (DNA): TGTGCCACCAAAGCCAGGATTCTCACAGATACGCAGTATTTT.

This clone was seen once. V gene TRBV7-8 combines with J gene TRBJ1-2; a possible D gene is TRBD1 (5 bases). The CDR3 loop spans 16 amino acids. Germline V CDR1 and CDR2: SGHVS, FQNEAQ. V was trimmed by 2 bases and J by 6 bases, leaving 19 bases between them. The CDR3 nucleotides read TGTGCCAGCAGCTTACAGGGCATTGGGGTTGAGAATGGCTACACCTTC. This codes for CASSLQGIGVENGYTF.

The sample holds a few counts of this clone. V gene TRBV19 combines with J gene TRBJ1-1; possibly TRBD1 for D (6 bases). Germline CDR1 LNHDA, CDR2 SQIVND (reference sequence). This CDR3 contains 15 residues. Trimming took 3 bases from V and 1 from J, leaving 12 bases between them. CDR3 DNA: TGTGCCAGTAGTATGTGGGGACACAAGAACACTGAAGCTTTCTTT. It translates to CASSMWGHKNTEAFF. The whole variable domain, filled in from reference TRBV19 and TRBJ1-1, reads DGGITQSPKYLFRKEGQNVTLSCEQNLNHDAMYWYRQDPGQGLRLIYYSQIVNDFQKGDIAEGYSVSREKKESFPLTVTSAQKNPTAFYLCASSMWGHKNTEAFFGQGTRLTVV.

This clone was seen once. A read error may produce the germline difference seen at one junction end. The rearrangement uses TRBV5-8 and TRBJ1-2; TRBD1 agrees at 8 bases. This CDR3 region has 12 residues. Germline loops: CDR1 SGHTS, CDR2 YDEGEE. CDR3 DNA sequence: TGTGCCAGCAGCAAACCGGGACAGGTTTCGAACTTC. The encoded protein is CASSKPGQVSNF.

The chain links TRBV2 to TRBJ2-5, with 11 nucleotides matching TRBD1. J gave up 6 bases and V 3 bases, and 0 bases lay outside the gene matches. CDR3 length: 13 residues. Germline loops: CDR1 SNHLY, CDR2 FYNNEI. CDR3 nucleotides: TGTGCCAGCAGTGAGGACAGGGGGCAGACCCAGTACTTC. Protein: CASSEDRGQTQYF.

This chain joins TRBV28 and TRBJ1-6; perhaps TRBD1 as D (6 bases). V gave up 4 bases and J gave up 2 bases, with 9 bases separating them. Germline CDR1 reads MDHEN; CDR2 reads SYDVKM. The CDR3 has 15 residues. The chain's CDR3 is CASSSQGPYNSPLHF. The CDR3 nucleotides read TGTGCCAGCAGTTCACAGGGTCCCTATAATTCACCCCTCCACTTT.

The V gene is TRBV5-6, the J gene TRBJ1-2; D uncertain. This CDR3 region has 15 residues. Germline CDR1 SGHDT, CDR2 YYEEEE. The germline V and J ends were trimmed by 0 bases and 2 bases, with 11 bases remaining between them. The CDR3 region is CASSLGSRMNYGYTF. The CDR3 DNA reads TGTGCCAGCAGCTTGGGTTCGAGAATGAACTATGGCTACACCTTC.

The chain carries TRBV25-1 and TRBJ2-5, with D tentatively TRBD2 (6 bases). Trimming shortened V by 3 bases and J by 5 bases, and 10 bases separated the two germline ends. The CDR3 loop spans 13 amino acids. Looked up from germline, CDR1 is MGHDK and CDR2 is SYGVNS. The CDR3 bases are TGTGCCAGCAGTGATGGGGGGTGGGAGACCCAGTACTTC. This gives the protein CASSDGGWETQYF.

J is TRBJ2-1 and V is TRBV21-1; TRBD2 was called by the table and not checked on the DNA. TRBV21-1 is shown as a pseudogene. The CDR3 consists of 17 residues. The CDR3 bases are TGTGCCAGCAGCGAAGGGACTAGCGGGGGGGGCTACAATGAGCAGTTCTTC. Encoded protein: CASSEGTSGGGYNEQFF.

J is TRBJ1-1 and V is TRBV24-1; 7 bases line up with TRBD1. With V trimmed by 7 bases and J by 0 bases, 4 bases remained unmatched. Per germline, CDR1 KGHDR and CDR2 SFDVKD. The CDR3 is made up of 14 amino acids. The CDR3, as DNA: TGTGCCACCAGGGGGACAGCCGTGAACACTGAAGCTTTCTTT. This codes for CATRGTAVNTEAFF.

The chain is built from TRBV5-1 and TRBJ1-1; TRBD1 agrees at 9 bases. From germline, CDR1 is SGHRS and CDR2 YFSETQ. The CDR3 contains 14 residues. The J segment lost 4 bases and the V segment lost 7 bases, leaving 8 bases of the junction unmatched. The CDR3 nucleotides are TGCGCCAGCTATGGAGGGACAGGGCTCACTGAAGCTTTCTTT. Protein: CASYGGTGLTEAFF.